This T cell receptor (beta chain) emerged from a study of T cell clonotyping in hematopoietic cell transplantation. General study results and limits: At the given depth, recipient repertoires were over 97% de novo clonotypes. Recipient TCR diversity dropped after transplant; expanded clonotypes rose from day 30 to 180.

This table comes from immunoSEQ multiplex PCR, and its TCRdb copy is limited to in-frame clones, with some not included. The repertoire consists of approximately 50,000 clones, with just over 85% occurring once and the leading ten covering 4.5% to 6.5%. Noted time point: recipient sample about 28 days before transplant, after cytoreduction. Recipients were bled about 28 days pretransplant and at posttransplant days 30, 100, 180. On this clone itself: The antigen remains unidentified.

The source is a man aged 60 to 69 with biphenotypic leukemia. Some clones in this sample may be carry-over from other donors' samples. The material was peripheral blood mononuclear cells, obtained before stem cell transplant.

DNA of the CDR3: TGCACCAGCAGGGCCAACAGGGTCAATCAGCCCCAGCATTTT. Encoded protein: CTSRANRVNQPQHF. V usage is TRBV1 and J usage is TRBJ1-5; TRBD1 is the table's D call, not checked against the DNA. TRBV1 is a documented pseudogene. The CDR3 covers 14 residues.